These 30 T cell receptor beta chains were sequenced from one sample in a study of post-analysis software for immune sequencing data. Antigens for these TCRs are unknown. Every TCR beta cDNA library bore unique molecular identifiers. Via MiXCR, TCRdb re-called the PCR reads, giving one row per CDR3 protein. Of fewer than 850,000 distinct CDR3 sequences listed, 25% to 30% are singletons. Findings of the study overall: Relative to controls, patients had a few TRBV segments at higher frequency, with TRBV5-6, TRBV5-1 and TRBV20-1 among these.

The specimen sequenced was blood. Receptors originate from a girl aged 5-17 years with multiple sclerosis.

Of note for this clonotype: A much larger clone lies one base from this, so it may be a read error. The chain has TRBV5-4 and TRBJ2-1, with D perhaps assigned TRBD1 or TRBD2 (6 bases each). Germline V gene data show CDR1 as SGHNT and CDR2 as YYREEE (reference sequence). The CDR3 consists of 18 residues. V was clipped by 2 bases and J by 0 bases, with 18 bases between them. CDR3 nucleotide sequence: TGTGCCAGCAGCTTCAGAGGGGGGCGACTGCTCTCCTACAATGAGCAGTTCTTC. Its translation: CASSFRGGRLLSYNEQFF.

The rearrangement joins TRBV28 to TRBJ2-5; 12 nucleotides line up with TRBD2. The junction had 3 bases not matched to a gene; V was cut back by 5 bases and J by 2 bases. Per germline, CDR1 MDHEN and CDR2 SYDVKM. The CDR3 has 15 amino acids. The CDR3 sequence: CASSTLAGGQETQYF. CDR3 in DNA: TGTGCCAGCAGTACCCTAGCGGGAGGGCAAGAGACCCAGTACTTC.

For the CDR3, the DNA is TGCAGTGCTAGATTAGGTTTTCAGCCCCAGCATTTT. It encodes CSARLGFQPQHF. The V call is TRBV20-1, the J call TRBJ1-5; no reliable D call. Trimming removed 2 bases at V and 6 bases at J, with 8 bases between. Germline values: CDR1 DFQATT, CDR2 SNEGSKA (reference sequence). The CDR3 extends over 12 amino acids.

The chain recombines TRBV7-9 with TRBJ2-7; possibly TRBD1 for D (6 bases). The CDR3 has 16 amino acids. Trimming removed 5 bases at V and 0 bases at J, with 17 bases between. Per germline, CDR1 SEHNR and CDR2 FQNEAQ (reference sequence). In nucleotides, the CDR3 is TGTGCCAGCAGCCGGGGCTCTGGACAGAGCTCCTACGAGCAGTACTTC. It yields the protein CASSRGSGQSSYEQYF.

There are a few counts of this clonotype. DNA of the CDR3: TGTGCCAGCAGCTTAGCAGGCGTCCACACTGAAGCTTTCTTT. This translates into CASSLAGVHTEAFF. The rearrangement joins TRBV7-9 to TRBJ1-1; D uncertain. This CDR3 has 14 amino acids. Per the germline V gene, CDR1 is SEHNR and CDR2 is FQNEAQ (reference sequence). Between the trimmed V and J ends, which lost 0 bases and 3 bases, there was a span of 8 bases.

The chain employs TRBV6-4 and TRBJ2-1; D uncertain. The assigned J gene may be wrong: the sequence end matches TRBJ2-7 better. CDR3 size: 15 residues. Per the germline V gene, CDR1 is MRHNA and CDR2 is SNTAGT. The DNA for the CDR3 is TGTGCCAGCAGTGACTCTTCAGGCTCCTACAATGAGCAGTACTTC. Translating gives CASSDSSGSYNEQYF.

The table lists this clonotype with many counts. The chain employs TRBV5-5 and TRBJ2-1; TRBD2 matches 7 bases. This CDR3 spans 15 amino acids. Germline-derived CDR1 and CDR2 are SGHKS and YYEKEE (reference sequence). V dropped 0 bases and J dropped 3; count of bases not matched to a gene: 3. The CDR3 DNA reads TGTGCCAGCAGCTTGGCTCTAGCGGTCTACAATGAGCAGTTCTTC. It yields the protein CASSLALAVYNEQFF.

This clonotype was observed a few times. This rearrangement joins TRBV20-1 to TRBJ2-3; D is uncertain. Germline V CDR1 and CDR2: DFQATT, SNEGSKA (reference sequence). This CDR3 is 12 amino acids long. V was pared by 6 bases and J by 3 bases, with 10 bases between. The CDR3 is CSAAGVTDTQYF. DNA for the CDR3: TGCAGTGCAGCCGGTGTGACAGATACGCAGTATTTT.

The sample holds a few counts of this clonotype. The chain links TRBV6-5 to TRBJ2-7; 11 nucleotides line up with TRBD1. With V trimmed by 9 bases and J by 4 bases, 11 bases remained unmatched. The CDR3 has 15 residues. CDR1 and CDR2 from the germline V gene are MNHEY and SVGAGI. The CDR3 DNA is TGTGCCAGTCGAATCTCCGGGACAGGGGGGTACGAGCAGTACTTC. Translated: CASRISGTGGYEQYF.

This clonotype has just a few counts. V usage is TRBV12-5 and J usage is TRBJ2-1; D unclear. This CDR3 is built from 13 residues. V lost 7 bases, J lost 4 bases, and 11 bases lay in between. The V gene's germline CDR1 is LGHNT and CDR2 FRNRAP. The CDR3, as DNA: TGTGCTAGTGCCGACCTAGGTTACAATGAGCAGTTCTTC. Encoded protein: CASADLGYNEQFF.

This clonotype was seen only a few times. V usage is TRBV7-9 and J usage is TRBJ1-5, with no clear D. V lost 1 base and J 5 bases, leaving 15 bases between the germline ends. The V gene's germline CDR1 is SEHNR and CDR2 FQNEAQ (reference sequence). This CDR3 has 16 residues. CDR3 protein: CASSLDGTDPHQPQHF. The CDR3 DNA reads as TGTGCCAGCAGCTTAGATGGCACCGATCCCCATCAGCCCCAGCATTTT.

The CDR3 coding sequence is TGTGCCAGCAGTGACCAACCCCGGACAGGGAACACTGAAGCTTTCTTT. Its translation is CASSDQPRTGNTEAFF. This chain links TRBV6-1 with TRBJ1-1, with 7 bases matching TRBD1. The CDR3 runs 16 residues. With V trimmed by 3 bases and J by 1 base, 8 bases remained unmatched. Germline V CDR1 and CDR2: MNHNS, SASEGT.

This chain joins TRBV6-2 or TRBV6-3 and TRBJ1-1, with unresolved D. Trimming stripped 0 bases from V and 2 bases from J, with 16 bases between. Germline V CDR1 and CDR2: MNHEY, SVGEGT. CDR3 length: 17 amino acids. DNA of the CDR3: TGTGCCAGCAGTTACTCCGATTCGATTCCGGTAAACACTGAAGCTTTCTTT. Its translation is CASSYSDSIPVNTEAFF.

The J gene is TRBJ2-7, the V gene TRBV4-1; D gene ambiguous. There are 15 residues in the CDR3. Trimming shortened V by 1 base and J by 0 bases, and 10 bases separated the two germline ends. From germline, CDR1 is MGHRA and CDR2 YSYEKL. The CDR3 DNA reads TGCGCCAGCAGCCAAGTTGCCGGTGACTCCTACGAGCAGTACTTC. This sequence encodes CASSQVAGDSYEQYF.

A word on this clonotype: This likely comes from a read error, as the CDR3 has no conserved phenylalanine or tryptophan at its end. The rearrangement joins TRBV2 to TRBJ2-5; 8 bases line up with TRBD1. CDR3 size: 16 residues. Germline CDR1 and CDR2: SNHLY and FYNNEI. J was trimmed by 0 bases and V by 3 bases; bases with no gene match: 6. The CDR3 is CASSDPTGQDQETQYL. CDR3 sequence (DNA): TGTGCCAGCAGTGATCCAACGGGACAGGACCAAGAGACCCAGTACTTA.

The chain couples TRBV30 to TRBJ2-1, with TRBD2 matching over 16 bases. The CDR3 extends over 15 amino acids. Trimming removed 5 bases from V and 8 bases from J; junction bases left unmatched: 6. Germline V gene data show CDR1 as GTSNPN and CDR2 as SVGIG (reference sequence). CDR3 sequence (DNA): TGTGCCTGGTCTGTCGGGACTAGCGGGAGGGATGAGCAGTTCTTC. Translating it yields CAWSVGTSGRDEQFF.

Only a few counts were recorded for this clonotype. This chain links TRBV20-1 with TRBJ2-3; TRBD1 is a possible D gene (6 bases). The V and J ends lost 5 bases and 3 bases respectively, with 15 bases between them. Germline CDR1 and CDR2: DFQATT and SNEGSKA (reference sequence). This CDR3 contains 14 residues. CDR3 DNA: TGCAGTGCTGAAGGGACACTCCAAACAGATACGCAGTATTTT. Its translation: CSAEGTLQTDTQYF.

The CDR3 is CASSPGQRTLYEQYF. As DNA, the CDR3 is TGTGCCAGCTCACCAGGGCAGCGGACCCTCTACGAGCAGTACTTC. The rearrangement uses TRBV18 and TRBJ2-4, with D tentatively TRBD2 (5 bases). The DNA end lines up better with TRBJ2-7; the J call may be wrong. The CDR3 contains 15 residues. Germline CDR1 KGHSH, CDR2 LQKENI.

This clonotype was picked up a small number of times. V usage is TRBV7-8 and J usage is TRBJ2-1; tentative D call: TRBD2 (6 bases). This CDR3 is 14 amino acids long. Germline V gene lookup returns CDR1 SGHVS and CDR2 FQNEAQ. V was pared by 7 bases and J by 6 bases, with 16 bases between. This chain's CDR3 is CASTPVRESNEQFF. The DNA of the CDR3 is TGTGCCAGCACCCCGGTGCGGGAATCCAATGAGCAGTTCTTC.

This chain connects TRBV2 to TRBJ2-3; 7 bases line up with TRBD2. This CDR3 is 13 amino acids long. Germline V gene data show CDR1 as SNHLY and CDR2 as FYNNEI. Trimming took 7 bases from V and 5 from J; bases not matched to a gene: 6. The CDR3 here is CASNNWGGDTQYF. In DNA form, the CDR3 reads TGTGCCAGCAATAATTGGGGGGGAGATACGCAGTATTTT.

This clonotype has only a few counts. J is TRBJ1-2 and V is TRBV12-3 or TRBV12-4, with D tentatively TRBD1 (6 bases). The CDR3 runs 14 residues. The V gene lost 5 bases and the J gene lost 6 bases, with 16 bases spanning the gap. The CDR3 DNA follows: TGTGCCAGCAGTCTCGGGACACCCAGGGATGGCTACACCTTC. Residues: CASSLGTPRDGYTF.

The rearrangement uses TRBV29-1 and TRBJ2-1; the D gene could be TRBD1 or TRBD2 (5 bases each). Trimming stripped 4 bases from V and 6 bases from J, with 16 bases between. CDR3 size: 14 residues. Germline V gene lookup returns CDR1 SQVTM and CDR2 ANQGSEA. The CDR3 DNA is TGCAGCGTTGGGGACGGAGGATCTGTCAATGAGCAGTTCTTC. As protein: CSVGDGGSVNEQFF.

Note on this clonotype: Given a much more abundant clone one base away, this may be a read error. The rearrangement uses TRBV7-2 and TRBJ2-7, with no clear D. This CDR3 spans 12 amino acids. CDR1 is SGHTA, CDR2 FQGNSA, per germline. V shed 1 base and J shed 12 bases, with 13 bases lying between them. This CDR3 reads CASSLVVETRYF. CDR3 nucleotides: TGTGCCAGCAGCTTAGTCGTTGAGACCCGGTACTTC.

This clonotype was found a few times. The V and J genes are TRBV27 and TRBJ1-2; D possibly corresponds to TRBD1 (5 bases). Per the germline V gene, CDR1 is MNHEY and CDR2 is SMNVEV (reference sequence). The V end lost 6 bases, the J end lost 2 bases, and 13 bases lay between the germline ends. The CDR3 has 14 amino acids. The CDR3 spells CASRGGTVNYGYTF. The CDR3 DNA sequence: TGTGCCAGCAGGGGGGGGACGGTCAACTATGGCTACACCTTC.

V and J are TRBV7-6 and TRBJ2-1, with D tentatively TRBD1 (5 bases). CDR3 size: 13 residues. CDR1 SGHVS and CDR2 FNYEAQ come from the germline V gene. Deletions cut 5 bases from V and 4 bases from J, with 9 bases between. CDR3 DNA sequence: TGTGCCAGCAGCGGACAAGTATACAATGAGCAGTTCTTC. Amino acids: CASSGQVYNEQFF.

V is TRBV10-3 and J is TRBJ2-1; 12 bases are a match to TRBD2. The CDR3 is 16 amino acids. The germline V gene has CDR1 ENHRY and CDR2 SYGVKD. After removal of 4 bases from V and 4 bases from J, the junction contained 5 bases not matched to a gene. This CDR3 reads CAISGQTSGGYNEQFF. The CDR3 DNA is TGTGCCATCAGTGGCCAGACTAGCGGGGGATACAATGAGCAGTTCTTC.

This clonotype was seen a handful of times. The chain joins TRBV5-1 to TRBJ1-4; D not resolved. This CDR3 region has 14 residues. With 0 bases removed from V and 8 bases from J, the gap between germline ends came to 11 bases. From germline, CDR1 is SGHRS and CDR2 YFSETQ. The CDR3 DNA reads TGCGCCAGCAGCTTGGACATACCCAGCGAAAAACTGTTTTTT. It yields the protein CASSLDIPSEKLFF.

This clonotype was detected a few times. The V call is TRBV28, the J call TRBJ2-1; the D gene is possibly TRBD2 (5 bases). The CDR3 has 13 residues. Germline lookup yields CDR1 MDHEN and CDR2 SYDVKM. Trimming left V 4 bases short and J 4 bases short, with 8 bases between. The CDR3 nucleotides read TGTGCCAGCAGTTCCGGGATTTACAATGAGCAGTTCTTC. This codes for CASSSGIYNEQFF.

The chain employs TRBV5-1 and TRBJ2-3; D unclear. Trimming pared 0 bases from V and 2 bases from J, leaving 13 bases between. Germline V CDR1 and CDR2: SGHRS, YFSETQ. The CDR3 loop spans 16 amino acids. In nucleotides, the CDR3 is TGCGCCAGCAGCTTGGTAGACGCCAACCCCACAGATACGCAGTATTTT. Translating gives CASSLVDANPTDTQYF.

This clonotype has a handful of counts. The J gene is TRBJ2-5, the V gene TRBV15; D not resolved. CDR1 is LNHNV and CDR2 is YYDKDF in the germline V gene (reference sequence). The CDR3 is 15 residues long. V was clipped by 2 bases and J by 2 bases, with 12 bases between them. CDR3 amino acids: CATSRRGSYQETQYF. Written as DNA, the CDR3 is TGTGCCACCAGCAGAAGAGGCAGTTATCAAGAGACCCAGTACTTC.